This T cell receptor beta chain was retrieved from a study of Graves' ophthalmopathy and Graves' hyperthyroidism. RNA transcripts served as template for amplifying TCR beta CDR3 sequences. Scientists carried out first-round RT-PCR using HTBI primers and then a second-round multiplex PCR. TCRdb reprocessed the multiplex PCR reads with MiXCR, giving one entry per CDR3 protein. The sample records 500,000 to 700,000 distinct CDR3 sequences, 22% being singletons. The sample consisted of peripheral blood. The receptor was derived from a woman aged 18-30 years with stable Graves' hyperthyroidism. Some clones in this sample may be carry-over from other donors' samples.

The CDR3 region is CASSLQGAHYGYTF. The DNA of the CDR3 is TGTGCCAGCAGCTTGCAGGGGGCGCACTATGGCTACACCTTC. The V call is TRBV5-6, the J call TRBJ1-2, with TRBD1 matching 8 bases. V shed 1 base, J shed 3 bases, and the junction held 2 bases outside the gene matches. Germline CDR1 is SGHDT and CDR2 is YYEEEE. The CDR3 consists of 14 residues. Full variable domain (missing parts from reference TRBV5-6 and TRBJ1-2): DAGVTQSPTHLIKTRGQQVTLRCSPKSGHDTVSWYQQALGQGPQFIFQYYEEEERQRGNFPDRFSGHQFPNYSSELNVNALLLGDSALYLCASSLQGAHYGYTFGSGTRLTVV.